These T cell receptor beta chains were read from a single sample in a study of cytomegalovirus exposure and HLA in healthy donors. Method: immunoSEQ multiplex PCR; TCRdb's copy keeps in-frame clones and lacks some. The sample carries roughly 57,000 clones, 93% recorded once. The sample was PBMCs. The origin of the receptors is a woman younger than 30 in good health and CMV-seropositive. Each CDR3 is given with its conserved first and last residue. D genes are given only for firm matches. Expanded clones are given a class, and other clones once, few, many or no size at all.

clone size: NA; D gene: NA; V gene: TRBV7-2; J gene: TRBJ2-6; CDR3 DNA: TGTGCCAGCAGCCAAAGGGGTTACGGCTCCTACTCTGGGGCCAACGTCCTGACTTTC; CDR3 protein: CASSQRGYGSYSGANVLTF
clone size: NA; D gene: NA; V gene: TRBV27; J gene: TRBJ1-5; CDR3 DNA: TGTGCCAGCAGTCCCATACGGGAATTGGGTCAGCCCCAGCATTTT; CDR3 protein: CASSPIRELGQPQHF
clone size: NA; D gene: NA; V gene: TRBV5-1; J gene: TRBJ1-1; CDR3 DNA: TGCGCCAGCAGCTTGGCGCAGGGATTAATGAACACTGAAGCTTTCTTT; CDR3 protein: CASSLAQGLMNTEAFF
clone size: few; D gene: TRBD2; V gene: TRBV4-2; J gene: TRBJ2-3; CDR3 DNA: TGTGCCAGCAGCCAAGAGGGACTAGCGGGGGACCCTAGCACAGATACGCAGTATTTT; CDR3 protein: CASSQEGLAGDPSTDTQYF
clone size: NA; D gene: NA; V gene: TRBV7-8; J gene: TRBJ2-7; CDR3 DNA: TGTGCCAGCAGCATAGACTTTGGTTACGAGCAGTACTTC; CDR3 protein: CASSIDFGYEQYF
clone size: NA; D gene: NA; V gene: TRBV30; J gene: TRBJ2-1; CDR3 DNA: TGTGCCTGGAGTGTTTTATACAATGAGCAGTTCTTC; CDR3 protein: CAWSVLYNEQFF
clone size: NA; D gene: NA; V gene: TRBV4-3; J gene: TRBJ2-3; CDR3 DNA: TGCGCCAGCAGCCAAGGGGGTCTCGGACAGCGGCACACAGATACGCAGTATTTT; CDR3 protein: CASSQGGLGQRHTDTQYF
clone size: NA; D gene: NA; V gene: TRBV5-4; J gene: TRBJ2-3; CDR3 DNA: TGTGCCAGCAGCTTTGGGCCAGATACGCAGTATTTT; CDR3 protein: CASSFGPDTQYF
clone size: NA; D gene: NA; V gene: TRBV5-1; J gene: TRBJ1-6; CDR3 DNA: TGCGCCAGCAGCGACAGCTCCTATAATTCACCCCTCCACTTT; CDR3 protein: CASSDSSYNSPLHF
clone size: NA; D gene: NA; V gene: TRBV10-2; J gene: TRBJ2-7; CDR3 DNA: TGCGCCAGCAGTGAAGTGGGGGGAACCTACGAGCAGTACTTC; CDR3 protein: CASSEVGGTYEQYF
clone size: NA; D gene: TRBD1; V gene: TRBV4-1; J gene: TRBJ1-5; CDR3 DNA: TGCGCCAGCAGCCCCAGGGACAGGGGGAATCAGCCCCAGCATTTT; CDR3 protein: CASSPRDRGNQPQHF
clone size: once; D gene: TRBD1; V gene: TRBV5-1; J gene: TRBJ1-1; CDR3 DNA: TGCGCCAGCAACGAACCGGACAGGGGTAACACTGAAGCTTTCTTT; CDR3 protein: CASNEPDRGNTEAFF
clone size: NA; D gene: TRBD2; V gene: TRBV7-9; J gene: TRBJ2-7; CDR3 DNA: TGTGCCAGCAGCTTAGTCGGGGGGTACTACGAGCAGTACTTC; CDR3 protein: CASSLVGGYYEQYF
clone size: once; D gene: NA; V gene: TRBV5-1; J gene: TRBJ1-1; CDR3 DNA: TGCGCCAGCAGAAGCCAGACAGTTGAAGCTTTCTTT; CDR3 protein: CASRSQTVEAFF
clone size: NA; D gene: TRBD1; V gene: TRBV5-5; J gene: TRBJ2-5; CDR3 DNA: TGTGCCAGCACCAAAACCAGGGGGTATTTCGAGACCCAGTACTTC; CDR3 protein: CASTKTRGYFETQYF
clone size: NA; D gene: TRBD1; V gene: TRBV13; J gene: TRBJ2-4; CDR3 DNA: TGTGCCAGCAGCCACAGACAGGGGGCAAGTAGAGACAAAAACATTCAGTACTTC; CDR3 protein: CASSHRQGASRDKNIQYF
clone size: once; D gene: TRBD2; V gene: TRBV4-2; J gene: TRBJ2-5; CDR3 DNA: TGTGCCAGCAGCCAAGAAGGGCAGGGAGGGGAGACCCAGTACTTC; CDR3 protein: CASSQEGQGGETQYF
clone size: NA; D gene: NA; V gene: TRBV5-1; J gene: TRBJ2-5; CDR3 DNA: TGCGCCAGCAGCCTCTCCGGGATGCGAGAGACCCAGTACTTC; CDR3 protein: CASSLSGMRETQYF
clone size: NA; D gene: NA; V gene: TRBV19; J gene: TRBJ2-3; CDR3 DNA: TGTGCCAGCCGGGACTCCCCTCCGGATACGCAGTATTTT; CDR3 protein: CASRDSPPDTQYF
clone size: NA; D gene: NA; V gene: TRBV5-1; J gene: TRBJ1-4; CDR3 DNA: TGCGCCAGCAGCTTGGGTCCTGTTGCAACTAATGAAAAACTGTTTTTT; CDR3 protein: CASSLGPVATNEKLFF
clone size: NA; D gene: NA; V gene: TRBV6-5; J gene: TRBJ1-2; CDR3 DNA: TGTGCCAGCAGTTCAGGGGCTTTTGAGCCTAACTATGGCTACACCTTC; CDR3 protein: CASSSGAFEPNYGYTF
clone size: NA; D gene: NA; V gene: TRBV7-2; J gene: TRBJ1-1; CDR3 DNA: TGTGCCAGCAGCTTAAATCCCGGACAGTACACTGAAGCTTTCTTT; CDR3 protein: CASSLNPGQYTEAFF
clone size: NA; D gene: NA; V gene: TRBV25-1; J gene: TRBJ2-5; CDR3 DNA: TGTGCCAGCAGTGGAAGGGGAGGAAGCCAAGAGACCCAGTACTTC; CDR3 protein: CASSGRGGSQETQYF
clone size: NA; D gene: TRBD2; V gene: TRBV4-1; J gene: TRBJ2-3; CDR3 DNA: TGCGCCAGCACCCCGACTAGCGGGGGGACAGATACGCAGTATTTT; CDR3 protein: CASTPTSGGTDTQYF
clone size: NA; D gene: TRBD1; V gene: TRBV19; J gene: TRBJ2-5; CDR3 DNA: TGTGCCAGTGGACAGGCGGAGACCCAGTACTTC; CDR3 protein: CASGQAETQYF
clone size: few; D gene: NA; V gene: TRBV20-1; J gene: TRBJ1-2; CDR3 DNA: TGCAGTGCTGACTACAGCGTGAGCTACACCTTC; CDR3 protein: CSADYSVSYTF
clone size: once; D gene: TRBD2; V gene: TRBV6-5; J gene: TRBJ2-3; CDR3 DNA: TGTGCCAGCAGTTCCTCGGGGGGTAGCACAGATACGCAGTATTTT; CDR3 protein: CASSSSGGSTDTQYF
clone size: NA; D gene: NA; V gene: TRBV5-1; J gene: TRBJ2-5; CDR3 DNA: TGCGCCAGCAGCCCTTACTACCAAGAGACCCAGTACTTC; CDR3 protein: CASSPYYQETQYF
clone size: NA; D gene: NA; V gene: TRBV13; J gene: TRBJ1-1; CDR3 DNA: TGTGCCAGCCGAGGACAGACGAACACTGAAGCTTTCTTT; CDR3 protein: CASRGQTNTEAFF
clone size: NA; D gene: TRBD2; V gene: TRBV14; J gene: TRBJ2-7; CDR3 DNA: TGTGCCAGCAGGAGAGCGGGGGCCGCCTACGAGCAGTACTTC; CDR3 protein: CASRRAGAAYEQYF
clone size: NA; D gene: TRBD1; V gene: TRBV2; J gene: TRBJ2-5; CDR3 DNA: TGTGCCAGCAGAACCACCCCGGGACAGCAAGAGACCCAGTACTTC; CDR3 protein: CASRTTPGQQETQYF
clone size: NA; D gene: TRBD2; V gene: TRBV4-1; J gene: TRBJ2-1; CDR3 DNA: TGCGCCAGCAGGATCTCCCCTAGCGGGAGCTCCTACAATGAGCAGTTCTTC; CDR3 protein: CASRISPSGSSYNEQFF
clone size: NA; D gene: NA; V gene: TRBV18; J gene: TRBJ1-2; CDR3 DNA: TGTGCCAGCTCACCACAACGAACAAGTGAGGTCCAAACAGGCTATGGCTACACCTTC; CDR3 protein: CASSPQRTSEVQTGYGYTF
clone size: NA; D gene: NA; V gene: TRBV14; J gene: TRBJ2-1; CDR3 DNA: TGTGCCAGCAGCCAAGGGCCAGTTCTTTCCTACAATGAGCAGTTCTTC; CDR3 protein: CASSQGPVLSYNEQFF
clone size: NA; D gene: NA; V gene: TRBV5-1; J gene: TRBJ1-1; CDR3 DNA: TGCGCCAGCAGCTTGGGTGGTGGGGGCAGGATGAACACTGAAGCTTTCTTT; CDR3 protein: CASSLGGGGRMNTEAFF
clone size: few; D gene: NA; V gene: TRBV4-1; J gene: TRBJ1-4; CDR3 DNA: TGCGCCAGCAGCCAAATTGGGGGGGCGATGATTTTT; CDR3 protein: CASSQIGGAMIF
clone size: once; D gene: NA; V gene: TRBV7-6; J gene: TRBJ2-5; CDR3 DNA: TGTGCCAGCAGCTTGCAGGGTAGTAATTGGGAGACCCAGTACTTC; CDR3 protein: CASSLQGSNWETQYF
clone size: NA; D gene: NA; V gene: TRBV11-2; J gene: TRBJ1-1; CDR3 DNA: TGTGCCAGCCAAAATATCCGAGGCGGTTACACTGAAGCTTTCTTT; CDR3 protein: CASQNIRGGYTEAFF
clone size: NA; D gene: NA; V gene: TRBV19; J gene: TRBJ1-2; CDR3 DNA: TGTGCCAGTACCCCTGGGGGGGACCTCTATGGCTACACCTTC; CDR3 protein: CASTPGGDLYGYTF
clone size: NA; D gene: NA; V gene: TRBV11-2; J gene: TRBJ1-1; CDR3 DNA: TGTGCCAGCAGCCCCGAACGGACAGCCACTGAAGCTTTCTTT; CDR3 protein: CASSPERTATEAFF
clone size: NA; D gene: TRBD2; V gene: TRBV19; J gene: TRBJ2-2; CDR3 DNA: TGTGCCAGTAGTATTGGCGGGGGTGGCGGGGAGCTGTTTTTT; CDR3 protein: CASSIGGGGGELFF
clone size: once; D gene: TRBD2; V gene: TRBV7-2; J gene: TRBJ2-1; CDR3 DNA: TGTGCCAGCAGCTCCTTAGCGGGGGCCTACAATGAGCAGTTCTTC; CDR3 protein: CASSSLAGAYNEQFF
clone size: NA; D gene: NA; V gene: TRBV4-3; J gene: TRBJ2-5; CDR3 DNA: TGCGCCAGCAGCCAAGATGGTTGGGCTAGCGAAGAAGAGACCCAGTACTTC; CDR3 protein: CASSQDGWASEEETQYF
clone size: NA; D gene: NA; V gene: TRBV15; J gene: TRBJ1-2; CDR3 DNA: TGTGCCACCAGCCCCCGAAAGGGGTCGGAAGGCTACACCTTC; CDR3 protein: CATSPRKGSEGYTF
clone size: once; D gene: NA; V gene: TRBV10-2; J gene: TRBJ2-7; CDR3 DNA: TGCGCCAGCATCAGGGAGGACAGGTCGTCGGCCGAGCAGTACTTC; CDR3 protein: CASIREDRSSAEQYF
clone size: NA; D gene: NA; V gene: TRBV30; J gene: TRBJ2-5; CDR3 DNA: TGTGCCTGGGGTCGGGACTTCCAAGAGACCCAGTACTTC; CDR3 protein: CAWGRDFQETQYF
clone size: NA; D gene: TRBD1; V gene: TRBV19; J gene: TRBJ1-1; CDR3 DNA: TGTGCCAGTAGTATAGGACAGGGATTGACTGAAGCTTTCTTT; CDR3 protein: CASSIGQGLTEAFF
clone size: NA; D gene: NA; V gene: TRBV2; J gene: TRBJ1-2; CDR3 DNA: TGTGCCAGCAGGGCCGCGTCAGGGAAGGACTATGGCTACACCTTC; CDR3 protein: CASRAASGKDYGYTF
clone size: NA; D gene: TRBD1; V gene: TRBV7-8; J gene: TRBJ2-3; CDR3 DNA: TGTGCCAGCAGCTCCCGACAGGGGAATACGCAGTATTTT; CDR3 protein: CASSSRQGNTQYF
clone size: NA; D gene: TRBD1; V gene: TRBV28; J gene: TRBJ2-6; CDR3 DNA: TGTGCCAGCAGTGCCTGGGACAGCACTTCTGGGGCCAACGTCCTGACTTTC; CDR3 protein: CASSAWDSTSGANVLTF
clone size: NA; D gene: NA; V gene: TRBV2; J gene: TRBJ2-3; CDR3 DNA: TGTGCCAGCAGTGATCCCCAATCGGCGGCTAGCACAGATACGCAGTATTTT; CDR3 protein: CASSDPQSAASTDTQYF
clone size: NA; D gene: NA; V gene: TRBV19; J gene: TRBJ1-6; CDR3 DNA: TGTGCCAGTAGTATGGAAGGGGGTTTATCTAATTCACCCCTCCACTTT; CDR3 protein: CASSMEGGLSNSPLHF
clone size: NA; D gene: NA; V gene: TRBV4-1; J gene: TRBJ2-7; CDR3 DNA: TGCGCCAGCAGCCAAGTGCCGAGGACTAACTACGAGCAGTACTTC; CDR3 protein: CASSQVPRTNYEQYF
clone size: NA; D gene: NA; V gene: TRBV29-1; J gene: TRBJ1-2; CDR3 DNA: TGCAGCGTAGACAGCCATGGCTACACCTTC; CDR3 protein: CSVDSHGYTF
clone size: NA; D gene: NA; V gene: TRBV2; J gene: TRBJ1-2; CDR3 DNA: TGTGCCAGCAGTAAGGGGGAGAACTATGGCTACACCTTC; CDR3 protein: CASSKGENYGYTF
clone size: NA; D gene: NA; V gene: TRBV5-4; J gene: TRBJ2-7; CDR3 DNA: TGTGCCAGCAGTCTCAGGGGTGAGGGGTCCTACGAGCAGTACTTC; CDR3 protein: CASSLRGEGSYEQYF
clone size: NA; D gene: TRBD1; V gene: TRBV7-9; J gene: TRBJ2-2; CDR3 DNA: TGTGCCAGCAGCTTAGTACAGGGGGCCGGGGAGCTGTTTTTT; CDR3 protein: CASSLVQGAGELFF